The 19 T cell receptor beta chains below all came from one sample that was sequenced in a study of blood T cell repertoires in COVID-19. This table comes from immunoSEQ multiplex PCR, and its TCRdb copy is limited to in-frame clones, with some not included. The sample consists of tens of thousands of clones, approximately 85% of them appearing once. The sample was peripheral blood. These receptors were collected from a human donor in a cohort sampled during active COVID-19.

The genes are TRBV5-6 and TRBJ1-4; possible D gene TRBD1, 5 bases. The CDR3 contains 12 residues. V was clipped by 3 bases and J by 7 bases, with 7 bases between them. Germline V gene lookup returns CDR1 SGHDT and CDR2 YYEEEE. The CDR3 loop reads CASSWGGEKLFF. The CDR3 nucleotides are TGTGCCAGCAGCTGGGGGGGTGAAAAACTGTTTTTT.

The gene calls are TRBV6-5 and TRBJ1-1; maybe TRBD1 (5 bases). The CDR3 runs 15 residues. The V end lost 0 bases, the J end lost 0 bases, and 8 bases lay between the germline ends. Germline V gene sequence: CDR1 MNHEY, CDR2 SVGAGI. In nucleotides, the CDR3 is TGTGCCAGCAGTTACTCGACAGACATGAACACTGAAGCTTTCTTT. Its protein is CASSYSTDMNTEAFF.

The V gene is TRBV3-1 (or the pseudogene TRBV3-2), the J gene TRBJ2-7; a possible D gene is TRBD2 (6 bases). CDR1 and CDR2 (germline): LGHDT, YNNKEL (reference sequence). The CDR3 is 13 amino acids. The germline V and J ends were trimmed by 1 base and 2 bases, with 6 bases remaining between them. DNA of the CDR3: TGTGCCAGCAGCCAAGGGGGGGCCTACGAGCAGTACTTC. It codes for CASSQGGAYEQYF.

In DNA form, the CDR3 reads TGTGCCAGCAGTCGGCCGGGACAAGTACAAGAGACCCAGTACTTC. It is translated as CASSRPGQVQETQYF. V usage is TRBV2 and J usage is TRBJ2-5; a weak D match, TRBD1 (6 bases). This CDR3 is 15 amino acids long. V was cut by 5 bases and J by 2 bases, with 15 bases left in between. The germline V gene encodes CDR1 SNHLY and CDR2 FYNNEI. Using reference TRBV2 and TRBJ2-5 for the parts outside the CDR3, the full variable domain is EPEVTQTPSHQVTQMGQEVILRCVPISNHLYFYWYRQILGQKVEFLVSFYNNEISEKSEIFDDQFSVERPDGSNFTLKIRSTKLEDSAMYFCASSRPGQVQETQYFGPGTRLLVL.

The J gene is TRBJ1-4, the V gene TRBV12-5; D ambiguous. The CDR3 has 18 amino acids. Trimming removed 0 bases at V and 3 bases at J, with 17 bases between. Per germline, CDR1 LGHNT and CDR2 FRNRAP. As DNA, the CDR3 is TGTGCTAGTGGTTTGGTACTAATCCCTTCAAATCCTAATGAAAAACTGTTTTTT. Its translation: CASGLVLIPSNPNEKLFF.

The gene calls are TRBV19 and TRBJ2-6; TRBD1 matches at 8 bases. V was pared by 8 bases and J by 2 bases, with 14 bases of the junction left unmatched. The V gene's germline CDR1 is LNHDA and CDR2 SQIVND (reference sequence). CDR3 length: 18 amino acids. The CDR3 DNA follows: TGTGCCAGTCCGAAAGACAGGGGATTGCTCGCTGGGGCCAACGTCCTGACTTTC. Residues: CASPKDRGLLAGANVLTF.

This clone was seen a few times. V usage is TRBV28 and J usage is TRBJ1-5; no clear D. V shed 3 bases and J shed 7 bases, with 7 bases lying between them. The V gene's germline CDR1 is MDHEN and CDR2 SYDVKM. The CDR3 consists of 12 residues. CDR3 protein: CASSLEAQPQHF. CDR3 in DNA: TGTGCCAGCAGTTTGGAGGCACAGCCCCAGCATTTT.

This sequence joins TRBV11-2 and TRBJ1-4; 8 bases match TRBD1. CDR1 SGHAT and CDR2 FQNNGV come from the germline V gene. V was clipped by 3 bases and J by 8 bases; unmatched bases: 11. The CDR3 consists of 16 residues. CDR3 residues: CASSLGLTGAWEKLFF. CDR3 nucleotides: TGTGCCAGCAGCTTGGGTTTGACAGGGGCATGGGAAAAACTGTTTTTT.

This chain links TRBV6-6 with TRBJ2-2; 12 bases map to TRBD2. The CDR3 is 15 residues long. V gave up 6 bases and J gave up 4 bases; unmatched junction bases: 3. Germline V lookup: CDR1 MNHNY, CDR2 SVGAGI (reference sequence). The CDR3 protein is CASRGTSGRTGELFF. Written as DNA, the CDR3 is TGTGCCAGCAGGGGGACTAGCGGGCGCACCGGGGAGCTGTTTTTT.

This clone has just one count. The genes are TRBV29-1 and TRBJ2-1; D is possibly TRBD1 (6 bases). This CDR3 contains 12 residues. CDR1 is SQVTM and CDR2 is ANQGSEA in the germline V gene. V was clipped by 6 bases and J by 7 bases, with 13 bases between them. CDR3: CSVTGFINEQFF. For the CDR3, the DNA is TGCAGCGTAACAGGGTTCATTAATGAGCAGTTCTTC.

The chain uses TRBV19 and TRBJ2-3; D perhaps matches TRBD1 (6 bases). V gave up 5 bases and J gave up 0 bases, with 12 bases separating them. Germline lookup yields CDR1 LNHDA and CDR2 SQIVND (reference sequence). This CDR3 has 15 residues. The CDR3 bases are TGTGCCAGTAGTTTATCAGGGGCTAGCACAGATACGCAGTATTTT. Amino acid sequence: CASSLSGASTDTQYF.

This clone was detected only once. V gene TRBV5-1 combines with J gene TRBJ1-2; the match to TRBD1 covers 9 bases. With 4 bases clipped from V and 4 bases from J, the junction kept 8 bases outside the gene matches. The CDR3 spans 15 residues. Germline-derived CDR1 and CDR2 are SGHRS and YFSETQ. CDR3: CASSPGTGSAYGYTF. In DNA form, the CDR3 reads TGCGCCAGCAGCCCCGGGACAGGGAGCGCCTATGGCTACACCTTC.

V usage is TRBV5-4 and J usage is TRBJ1-3; D remains unclear. Trimming removed 4 bases at V and 4 bases at J, with 6 bases between. The CDR3 is 12 residues long. Germline V gene lookup returns CDR1 SGHNT and CDR2 YYREEE (reference sequence). CDR3 protein: CASSGQGNTIYF. In nucleotides, the CDR3 is TGTGCCAGCAGCGGTCAGGGAAACACCATATATTTT.

The gene calls are TRBV9 and TRBJ2-5, with 11 positions matching TRBD1. The DNA end lines up better with TRBJ2-7; the J call may be wrong. The CDR3 covers 14 residues. The germline V gene encodes CDR1 SGDLS and CDR2 YYNGEE. DNA of the CDR3: TGTGCCAGCAGCCTTGGGACAGGGGGCTACGAGCAGTACTTC. Translation gives CASSLGTGGYEQYF.

This chain uses TRBV19 with TRBJ1-1; D possibly corresponds to TRBD1 (6 bases). This CDR3 spans 16 amino acids. CDR1 LNHDA and CDR2 SQIVND come from the germline V gene (reference sequence). V was pared by 2 bases and J by 0 bases, with 13 bases between. The CDR3 reads CASSISTGSLNTEAFF. The CDR3 bases are TGTGCCAGTAGTATAAGCACAGGGAGTTTGAACACTGAAGCTTTCTTT.

This chain joins TRBV14 and TRBJ2-7; 11 nucleotides line up with TRBD1. The junction had 9 bases not matched to a gene; V was cut back by 3 bases and J by 5 bases. Germline values: CDR1 SGHDN, CDR2 FVKESK. CDR3 size: 16 residues. The CDR3 loop is CASSQGGQGALNEQYF. The CDR3 DNA is TGTGCCAGCAGCCAGGGAGGACAGGGGGCTCTAAACGAGCAGTACTTC.

The chain uses TRBV19 and TRBJ2-3; TRBD2 matches at 7 bases. Trimming removed 4 bases from V and 2 bases from J; junction bases left unmatched: 6. CDR1 and CDR2 (germline): LNHDA, SQIVND (reference sequence). The CDR3 runs to 15 residues. The CDR3 sequence is CASSTPGGDTDTQYF. CDR3 in DNA: TGTGCCAGTAGTACCCCTGGGGGGGACACAGATACGCAGTATTTT.

This chain joins TRBV5-5 and TRBJ2-1; TRBD2 agrees at 10 bases. In germline, CDR1 is SGHKS, CDR2 YYEKEE (reference sequence). This CDR3 has 18 amino acids. Losses at the gene ends were 4 bases for V and 3 bases for J; bases not matched to a gene: 13. This CDR3 is CASSKSLRAGGDYNEQFF. The CDR3 DNA reads as TGTGCCAGCAGCAAGAGCCTTAGAGCGGGAGGGGACTACAATGAGCAGTTCTTC.

V gene TRBV10-2 combines with J gene TRBJ2-7; 11 nucleotides match TRBD1. CDR1 is WSHSY and CDR2 is SAAADI in the germline V gene. The junction had 7 bases not matched to a gene; V was cut back by 3 bases and J by 9 bases. This CDR3 has 14 amino acids. CDR3 loop: CASSDPGQGAWQYF. The CDR3 region has the DNA TGCGCCAGCAGTGATCCTGGACAGGGGGCCTGGCAGTACTTC.